This TCR beta chain appears in the sequencing data of a study of technical replicates of blood from several donors. The V segment lost 5 bases and the J segment 5 bases; nucleotides outside the gene matches: 11. The germline V gene has CDR1 SSHAT and CDR2 FNYEAQ (reference sequence). The CDR3 runs to 15 residues. Clones were read by immunoSEQ multiplex PCR, and TCRdb kept only the in-frame ones, dropping some. The data hold around 84,000 clones, with roughly 98% observed a single time. This clonotype was obtained from a human donor in good health. This chain joins TRBV7-7 and TRBJ2-5, with 7 bases fitting TRBD2. Material: T cells isolated from PBMCs. The CDR3 loop is CASSKILAFVETQYF. The CDR3 DNA sequence: TGTGCCAGCAGCAAAATACTAGCGTTCGTGGAGACCCAGTACTTC.